This T cell receptor beta chain was recorded in a study of blood T cells in healthy people across ages. Study-wide findings and caveats: Diversity estimated from one million T cells was considered an underestimate.

The authors isolated at least 7 million PBMCs per sample. The second PCR ran about 6 to 11 cycles with a sample-barcoded 5' primer and J-beta primers. TCRdb re-derived calls from the 5' RACE reads in MiXCR, one entry per CDR3 protein. Counted here are more than 1.4 million distinct CDR3 sequences, around two fifths occurring once; the ten biggest clones make up 7.9%. As concerns this clonotype: The antigen is unknown.

The CDR3 extends over 16 amino acids. V was clipped by 0 bases and J by 11 bases, with 22 bases between them. Germline lookup yields CDR1 MGHRA and CDR2 YSYEKL. The sequenced sample consisted of blood. The J gene is TRBJ1-1, the V gene TRBV4-1; D unresolved. The receptor was isolated from a woman younger than 30 in good health. The CDR3 here is CASSQDSLTRPGSAFF. CDR3 in DNA: TGCGCCAGCAGCCAAGATTCCTTAACGAGACCGGGGTCTGCTTTCTTT.